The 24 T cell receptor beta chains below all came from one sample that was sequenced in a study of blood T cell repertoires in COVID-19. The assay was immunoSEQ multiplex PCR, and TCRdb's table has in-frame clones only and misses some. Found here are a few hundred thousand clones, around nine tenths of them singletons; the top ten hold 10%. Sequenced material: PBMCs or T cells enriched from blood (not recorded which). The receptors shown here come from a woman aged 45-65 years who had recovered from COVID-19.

The CDR3 here is CASSPSRGRNGYTF. The CDR3 DNA follows: TGTGCCAGCTCACCGTCCAGGGGGCGTAATGGCTACACCTTC. The chain employs TRBV18 and TRBJ1-2, with 8 nucleotides matching TRBD1. V lost 3 bases to trimming and J lost 6 bases; unmatched junction nucleotides: 6. Looked up from germline, CDR1 is KGHSH and CDR2 is LQKENI. CDR3 length equals 14 residues.

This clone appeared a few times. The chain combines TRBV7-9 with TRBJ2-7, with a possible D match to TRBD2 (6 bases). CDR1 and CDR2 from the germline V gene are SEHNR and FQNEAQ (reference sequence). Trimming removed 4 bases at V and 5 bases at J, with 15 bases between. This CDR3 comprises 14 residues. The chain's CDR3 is CASSSRDFVDEQYF. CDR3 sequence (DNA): TGTGCCAGCAGCTCGCGGGACTTTGTCGACGAGCAGTACTTC.

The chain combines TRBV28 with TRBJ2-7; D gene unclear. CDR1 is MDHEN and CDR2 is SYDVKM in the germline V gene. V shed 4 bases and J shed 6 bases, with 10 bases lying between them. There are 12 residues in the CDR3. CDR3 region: CASSSSLLEQYF. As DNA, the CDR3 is TGTGCCAGCAGTTCCTCTCTCCTCGAGCAGTACTTC.

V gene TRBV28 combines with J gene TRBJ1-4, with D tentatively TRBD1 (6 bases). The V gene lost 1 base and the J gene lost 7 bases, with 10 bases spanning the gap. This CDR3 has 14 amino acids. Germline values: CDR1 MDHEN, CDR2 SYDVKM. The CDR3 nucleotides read TGTGCCAGCAGTTTATTTTCCAGGGGTGAAAAACTGTTTTTT. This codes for CASSLFSRGEKLFF.

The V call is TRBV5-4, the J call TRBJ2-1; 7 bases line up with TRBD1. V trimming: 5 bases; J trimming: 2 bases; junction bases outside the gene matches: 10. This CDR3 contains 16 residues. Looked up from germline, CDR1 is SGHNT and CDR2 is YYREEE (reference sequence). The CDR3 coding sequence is TGTGCCAGCAGTCTAGGGGGCTTCGGGGCCTACAATGAGCAGTTCTTC. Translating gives CASSLGGFGAYNEQFF.

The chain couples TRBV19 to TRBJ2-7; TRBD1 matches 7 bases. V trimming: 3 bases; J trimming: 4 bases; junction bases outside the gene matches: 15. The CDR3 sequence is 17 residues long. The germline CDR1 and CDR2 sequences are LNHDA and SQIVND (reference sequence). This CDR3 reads CASSISPIAGGSYEQYF. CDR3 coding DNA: TGTGCCAGTAGTATTTCTCCCATAGCAGGGGGAAGTTACGAGCAGTACTTC.

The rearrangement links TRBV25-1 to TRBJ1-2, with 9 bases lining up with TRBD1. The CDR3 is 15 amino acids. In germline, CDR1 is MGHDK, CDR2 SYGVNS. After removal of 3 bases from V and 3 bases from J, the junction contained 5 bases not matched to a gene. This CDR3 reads CASSDGTGWHYGYTF. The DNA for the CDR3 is TGTGCCAGCAGTGACGGGACAGGGTGGCACTATGGCTACACCTTC.

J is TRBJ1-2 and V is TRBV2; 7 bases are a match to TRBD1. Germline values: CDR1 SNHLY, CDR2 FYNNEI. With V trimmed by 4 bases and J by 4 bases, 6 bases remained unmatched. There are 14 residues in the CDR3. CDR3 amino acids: CASSASGGIYGYTF. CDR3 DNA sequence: TGTGCCAGCAGTGCGTCAGGGGGTATCTATGGCTACACCTTC.

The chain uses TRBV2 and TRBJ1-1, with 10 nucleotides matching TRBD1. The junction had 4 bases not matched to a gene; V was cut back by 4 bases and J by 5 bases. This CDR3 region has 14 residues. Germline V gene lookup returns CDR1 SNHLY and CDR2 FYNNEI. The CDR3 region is CASSGTGGGTEAFF. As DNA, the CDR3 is TGTGCCAGCAGTGGGACAGGGGGAGGGACTGAAGCTTTCTTT.

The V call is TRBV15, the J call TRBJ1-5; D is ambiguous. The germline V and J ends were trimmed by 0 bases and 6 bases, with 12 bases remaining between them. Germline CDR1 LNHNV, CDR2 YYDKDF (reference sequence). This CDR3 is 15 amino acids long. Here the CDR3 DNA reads TGTGCCACCAGCAGAGACCTCGGGGTGGGTCAGCCCCAGCATTTT. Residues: CATSRDLGVGQPQHF. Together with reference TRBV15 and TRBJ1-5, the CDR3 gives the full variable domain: DAMVIQNPRYQVTQFGKPVTLSCSQTLNHNVMYWYQQKSSQAPKLLFHYYDKDFNNEADTPDNFQSRRPNTSFCFLDIRSPGLGDTAMYLCATSRDLGVGQPQHFGDGTRLSIL.

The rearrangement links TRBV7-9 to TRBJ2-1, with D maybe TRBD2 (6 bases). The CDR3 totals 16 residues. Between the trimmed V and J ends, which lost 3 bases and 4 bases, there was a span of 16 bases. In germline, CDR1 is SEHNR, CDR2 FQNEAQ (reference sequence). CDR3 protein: CASSFTGGAIYNEQFF. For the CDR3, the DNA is TGTGCCAGCAGCTTCACAGGCGGGGCTATTTACAATGAGCAGTTCTTC.

The CDR3 DNA sequence: TGCGCCAGCAGCCAGACAGGGTCTGGAAACACCATATATTTT. Translation: CASSQTGSGNTIYF. The chain combines TRBV4-1 with TRBJ1-3; TRBD1 aligns across 7 bases. The trim removed 3 bases at V and 1 base at J, leaving 0 bases unmatched. Per germline, CDR1 MGHRA and CDR2 YSYEKL. The CDR3 extends over 14 amino acids.

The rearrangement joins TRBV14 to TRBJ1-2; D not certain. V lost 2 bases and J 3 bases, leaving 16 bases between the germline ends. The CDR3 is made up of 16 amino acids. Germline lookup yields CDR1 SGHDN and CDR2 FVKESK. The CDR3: CASSQRKLSGDYGYTF. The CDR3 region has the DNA TGTGCCAGCAGCCAAAGGAAATTATCAGGCGACTATGGCTACACCTTC. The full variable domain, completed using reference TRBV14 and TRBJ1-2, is EAGVTQFPSHSVIEKGQTVTLRCDPISGHDNLYWYRRVMGKEIKFLLHFVKESKQDESGMPNNRFLAERTGGTYSTLKVQPAELEDSGVYFCASSQRKLSGDYGYTFGSGTRLTVV.

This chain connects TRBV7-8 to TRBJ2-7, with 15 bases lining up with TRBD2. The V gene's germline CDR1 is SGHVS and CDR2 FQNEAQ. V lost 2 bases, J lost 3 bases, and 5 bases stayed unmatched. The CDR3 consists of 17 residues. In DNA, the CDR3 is TGTGCCAGCAGCTTAACGGGACTAGCGGGGGGCGACTACGAGCAGTACTTC. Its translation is CASSLTGLAGGDYEQYF.

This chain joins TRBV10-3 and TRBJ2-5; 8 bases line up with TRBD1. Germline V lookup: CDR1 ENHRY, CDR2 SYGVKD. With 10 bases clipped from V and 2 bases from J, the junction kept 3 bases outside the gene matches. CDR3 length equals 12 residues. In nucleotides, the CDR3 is TGTGCCACACAGGGGGATCAAGAGACCCAGTACTTC. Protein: CATQGDQETQYF.

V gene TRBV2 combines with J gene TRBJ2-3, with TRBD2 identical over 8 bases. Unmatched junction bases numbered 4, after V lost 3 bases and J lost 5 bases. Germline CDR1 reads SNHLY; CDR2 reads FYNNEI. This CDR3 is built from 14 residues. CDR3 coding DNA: TGTGCCAGCAGTGAGACTAGCGACCGAGATACGCAGTATTTT. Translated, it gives CASSETSDRDTQYF.

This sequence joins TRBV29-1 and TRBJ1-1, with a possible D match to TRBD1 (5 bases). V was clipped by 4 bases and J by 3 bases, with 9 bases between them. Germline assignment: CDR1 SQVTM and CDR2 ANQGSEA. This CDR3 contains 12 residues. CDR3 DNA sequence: TGCAGCGTTGGAGCGGGACACACTGAAGCTTTCTTT. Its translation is CSVGAGHTEAFF.

CDR3 protein: CASSQVRGTDLEKLFF. CDR3 nucleotides: TGTGCCAGCAGCCAAGTTCGAGGGACAGACCTTGAAAAACTGTTTTTT. The chain is built from TRBV3-1 (or the pseudogene TRBV3-2) and TRBJ1-4; TRBD1 aligns across 7 bases. V lost 1 base to trimming and J lost 7 bases; unmatched junction nucleotides: 9. The germline V gene has CDR1 LGHDT and CDR2 YNNKEL (reference sequence). This CDR3 region has 16 residues.

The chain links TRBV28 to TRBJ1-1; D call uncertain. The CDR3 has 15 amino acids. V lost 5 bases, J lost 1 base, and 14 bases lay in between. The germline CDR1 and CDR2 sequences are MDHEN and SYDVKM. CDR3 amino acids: CASSPRDFWNTEAFF. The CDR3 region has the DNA TGTGCCAGCAGTCCGCGGGATTTCTGGAACACTGAAGCTTTCTTT.

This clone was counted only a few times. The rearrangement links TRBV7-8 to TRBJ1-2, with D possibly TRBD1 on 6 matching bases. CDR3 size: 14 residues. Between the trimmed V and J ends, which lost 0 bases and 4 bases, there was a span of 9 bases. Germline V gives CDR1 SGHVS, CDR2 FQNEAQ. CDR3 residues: CASSLARTVYGYTF. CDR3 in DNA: TGTGCCAGCAGCTTAGCGCGGACAGTCTATGGCTACACCTTC.

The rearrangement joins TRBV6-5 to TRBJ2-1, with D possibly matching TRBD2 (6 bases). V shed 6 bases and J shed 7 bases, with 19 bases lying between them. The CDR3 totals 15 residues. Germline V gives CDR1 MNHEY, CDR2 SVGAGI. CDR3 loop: CASSQGLVNVNEQFF. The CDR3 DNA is TGTGCCAGCAGCCAGGGACTGGTCAATGTTAATGAGCAGTTCTTC.

The chain's CDR3 is CASRGGSVRQPQHF. The CDR3 DNA reads as TGTGCCAGCAGGGGGGGGTCAGTCAGGCAGCCCCAGCATTTT. The chain recombines TRBV28 with TRBJ1-5; TRBD1 is a possible D gene (5 bases). The V gene's germline CDR1 is MDHEN and CDR2 SYDVKM. V dropped 6 bases and J dropped 7 bases, with 16 bases sitting between them. The CDR3 contains 14 residues. Variable domain in full (rest from reference TRBV28 and TRBJ1-5): DVKVTQSSRYLVKRTGEKVFLECVQDMDHENMFWYRQDPGLGLRLIYFSYDVKMKEKGDIPEGYSVSREKKERFSLILESASTNQTSMYLCASRGGSVRQPQHFGDGTRLSIL.

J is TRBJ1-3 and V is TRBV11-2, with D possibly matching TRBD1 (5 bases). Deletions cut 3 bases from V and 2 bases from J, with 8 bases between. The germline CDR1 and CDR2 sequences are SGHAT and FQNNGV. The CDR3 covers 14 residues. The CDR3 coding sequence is TGTGCCAGCAGCTTTGGAGGGGCTGGAAACACCATATATTTT. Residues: CASSFGGAGNTIYF.

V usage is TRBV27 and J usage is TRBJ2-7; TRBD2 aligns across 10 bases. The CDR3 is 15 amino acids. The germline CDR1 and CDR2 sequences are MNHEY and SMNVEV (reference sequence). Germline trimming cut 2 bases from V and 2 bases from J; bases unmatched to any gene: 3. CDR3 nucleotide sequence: TGTGCCAGCAGTTTAAAACTAGCGGGGCCCTACGAGCAGTACTTC. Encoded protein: CASSLKLAGPYEQYF.